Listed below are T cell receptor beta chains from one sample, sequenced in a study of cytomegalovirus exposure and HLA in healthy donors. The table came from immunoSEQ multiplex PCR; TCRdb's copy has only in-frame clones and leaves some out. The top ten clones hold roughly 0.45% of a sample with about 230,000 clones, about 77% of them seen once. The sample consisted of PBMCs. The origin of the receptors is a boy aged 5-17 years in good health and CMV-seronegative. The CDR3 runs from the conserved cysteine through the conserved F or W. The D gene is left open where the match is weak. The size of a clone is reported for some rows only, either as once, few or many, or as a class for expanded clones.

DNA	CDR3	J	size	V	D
TGTGCCAGCAGCTTAGGTTGGGGCGATGAGCAGTTCTTC	CASSLGWGDEQFF	TRBJ2-1	-	TRBV7-6	-
TGTGCCACCAGCAGAGTGGGCAGGGGGGAGTACGAGCAGTACTTC	CATSRVGRGEYEQYF	TRBJ2-7	-	TRBV15	-
TGTGCCAGCAGCGTAGGCCAGCTCCGGACAAGCTGGGATGGCTACACCTTC	CASSVGQLRTSWDGYTF	TRBJ1-2	few	TRBV9	-
TGTGCCAGCAGCCCCCTCAGACTAGCGGGAGAGGGGGAGACCCAGTACTTC	CASSPLRLAGEGETQYF	TRBJ2-5	-	TRBV7-9	TRBD2
TGTGCCAGCAGCGGGGGGGATTCCTACGAGCAGTACTTC	CASSGGDSYEQYF	TRBJ2-7	-	TRBV13	TRBD2
TGTGCCAGCTCACCTTCGGGGAATTCGAACCTGGGGGCTTTCTTT	CASSPSGNSNLGAFF	TRBJ1-1	once	TRBV18	-
TGTGCCAGTAGTATAAGAGACTATAACTATGGCTACACCTTC	CASSIRDYNYGYTF	TRBJ1-2	-	TRBV19	-
TGTGCCAGCAGCTTGGCAGGACTAGGGGTCTATGGCTACACCTTC	CASSLAGLGVYGYTF	TRBJ1-2	few	TRBV5-6	-
TGCAGCGTTGCTCCGAGCTCCTACGAGCAGTACTTC	CSVAPSSYEQYF	TRBJ2-7	once	TRBV29-1	-
TGTGCCAGCAGCTCCCCCCCGGCAGATACGCAGTATTTT	CASSSPPADTQYF	TRBJ2-3	few	TRBV7-2	-
TGTGCCAGTAGACAGGTTGTAAATCAGCCCCAGCATTTT	CASRQVVNQPQHF	TRBJ1-5	once	TRBV19	-
TGTGCCAGCATTCAGGGAACCGAGCAGTACTTC	CASIQGTEQYF	TRBJ2-7	few	TRBV6-5	-
TGTGCCAGCAGCTTCCGACAGGGGTCCTACGAGCAGTACTTC	CASSFRQGSYEQYF	TRBJ2-7	-	TRBV11-3	TRBD1
TGTGCCAGCAGCGCGACAGGGGGCGTCAATTCACCCCTCCACTTT	CASSATGGVNSPLHF	TRBJ1-6	-	TRBV6-6	TRBD1
TGTGCCAGCTCACCAGCGACGGCAGGGGCGAGTGGCTACACCTTC	CASSPATAGASGYTF	TRBJ1-2	-	TRBV18	-
TGTGCCAGCAACATCGGCAGGGGGAACACTGAAGCTTTCTTT	CASNIGRGNTEAFF	TRBJ1-1	few	TRBV11-2	-
TGTGCCAGCAGCTTGGCGGCAGGTGCTGGAAACACCATATATTTT	CASSLAAGAGNTIYF	TRBJ1-3	-	TRBV5-6	-
TGTGCCAGTAGTGTGAACCGGGGGACCTACGAGCAGTACTTC	CASSVNRGTYEQYF	TRBJ2-7	once	TRBV19	-
TGCGCCAGCAGCTTCCGTCCAAGGCAGGGGAGATTTGAGGCTGAAGCTTTCTTT	CASSFRPRQGRFEAEAFF	TRBJ1-1	-	TRBV5-1	-
TGTGCCAGCAGTCTAGCGGGTCCCTACAATGAGCAGTTCTTC	CASSLAGPYNEQFF	TRBJ2-1	-	TRBV6-5	TRBD2
TGTGCCAGCAGAGGGGACAGCCACCTGAACACTGAAGCTTTCTTT	CASRGDSHLNTEAFF	TRBJ1-1	-	TRBV6-6	TRBD1
TGTGCCAGTAGTATAGTTAGGACAGGGACCTACGAGCAGTACTTC	CASSIVRTGTYEQYF	TRBJ2-7	-	TRBV19	TRBD1
TGTGCCACGTCCGCGGGACAGGGTGTACCCGAGCAGTACTTC	CATSAGQGVPEQYF	TRBJ2-7	-	TRBV6-5	TRBD1
TGTGCCAGCAGTGAATTGAGGACTATTCGCTCCTACAATGAGCAGTTCTTC	CASSELRTIRSYNEQFF	TRBJ2-1	-	TRBV25-1	-
TGCGCCAGCAGCTTACTAGGACTAGCGGGATCTCACACCGGGGAGCTGTTTTTT	CASSLLGLAGSHTGELFF	TRBJ2-2	-	TRBV5-1	TRBD2
TGTGCCAGCAGCAAAGAAAGTGAACAGGGACCCCAAGAGACCCAGTACTTC	CASSKESEQGPQETQYF	TRBJ2-5	-	TRBV21-1	-
TGTGCCAGCAAGATGACAGGGGGGGCTAACTATGGCTACACCTTC	CASKMTGGANYGYTF	TRBJ1-2	-	TRBV5-6	TRBD1
TGTGCCAGCAGTTACCGGGACAGCTATGAAGCTTTCTTT	CASSYRDSYEAFF	TRBJ1-1	-	TRBV6-5	TRBD1
TGTGCCATCAGTGAGGTCAACTTCGCTGAAGCTTTCTTT	CAISEVNFAEAFF	TRBJ1-1	-	TRBV10-3	-
TGTGCCAGCAGTGGAAGACTAGCGGGGACGGGGAATGAGCAGTTCTTC	CASSGRLAGTGNEQFF	TRBJ2-1	few	TRBV2	TRBD2
TGTGCCAGCAGCTTTTCTCCACGGTCGTACGGAAACACCATATATTTT	CASSFSPRSYGNTIYF	TRBJ1-3	-	TRBV5-4	-
TGTGCCAGCAGCGCGCCCCAGGGTAGCGGGAGTCCGAATGAGCAGTTCTTC	CASSAPQGSGSPNEQFF	TRBJ2-1	-	TRBV9	TRBD2
TGTGCCAGCAGCTTGGGAGGTCTTAATCAGCCCCAGCATTTT	CASSLGGLNQPQHF	TRBJ1-5	many	TRBV7-9	-
TGCAGCGTTGTGGGGGCGGGGGTTTCGATGGCCGGGGAGCTGTTTTTT	CSVVGAGVSMAGELFF	TRBJ2-2	once	TRBV29-1	-
TGTGCCTGGAGTGTTTTCAAGGGACAGGATTACTTAGAGCAGTACTTC	CAWSVFKGQDYLEQYF	TRBJ2-7	once	TRBV30	TRBD1
TGTGCCAGTAGTCCTAGAAGGGGGTCACTAGCCAAAAACATTCAGTACTTC	CASSPRRGSLAKNIQYF	TRBJ2-4	-	TRBV19	-
TGTGCCAGCAGGCGAGAGGGGGTAGGAAAACTGTTTTTT	CASRREGVGKLFF	TRBJ1-4	-	TRBV27	-
TGTGCCAGCAGCCAAGATGATTCGAAGCGGACCTACAATGAGCAGTTCTTC	CASSQDDSKRTYNEQFF	TRBJ2-1	-	TRBV4-2	-
TGTGCCAGCTCACCACAGGGAGCGGAATACGAGCAGTACTTC	CASSPQGAEYEQYF	TRBJ2-7	-	TRBV18	-
TGTGCCAGCAGCGCCCGCGGGGGACTAGCCCATAGGGGACTCCGCGAGCAGTTCTTC	CASSARGGLAHRGLREQFF	TRBJ2-1	-	TRBV7-9	TRBD2
TGTGCCATCAGTGAGCCCGGACAACCGGGACTCCATAGTATCTTC	CAISEPGQPGLHSIF	TRBJ2-1	-	TRBV10-3	-
TGTGCCAGCACCCAGCCAGGCCATACGCAGTATTTT	CASTQPGHTQYF	TRBJ2-3	-	TRBV6-5	-
TGCGCCAGGAGTCCGTGGCCCAGAAAATACAATGAGCAGTTCTTC	CARSPWPRKYNEQFF	TRBJ2-1	-	TRBV10-1	-
TGTGCCAGCAGTGAGGCGGGGGGTATGGGCTATGGCTACACCTTC	CASSEAGGMGYGYTF	TRBJ1-2	once	TRBV6-1	-
TGTGCCAGCAGTGAAAGGCCTAGCGGGGCGGGCGAGCAGTACTTC	CASSERPSGAGEQYF	TRBJ2-7	-	TRBV2	TRBD2
TGCGCCAGCAGCCAAGAGTTACTTGCCGCCTACGAGCAGTACTTC	CASSQELLAAYEQYF	TRBJ2-7	-	TRBV4-1	-
TGTGCCAGTAGTACCCCAAGGACAGGGGGCCCAGATACGCAGTATTTT	CASSTPRTGGPDTQYF	TRBJ2-3	-	TRBV19	TRBD1
TGTGCCAGCAGGATGATACAGGGGACGTACACTGAAGCTTTCTTT	CASRMIQGTYTEAFF	TRBJ1-1	-	TRBV6-1	TRBD1
TGTACCAGCAGCTTAGTTGTCTGGGACAAGTCGAACACTGAAGCTTTCTTT	CTSSLVVWDKSNTEAFF	TRBJ1-1	-	TRBV13	-
TGCAGCGCAGCGGGGGGGACCAAAAACATTCAGTACTTC	CSAAGGTKNIQYF	TRBJ2-4	-	TRBV29-1	TRBD2
TGTGCCAGCAGTGTAAGCGGGAGGGTCCCCGAGCAGTACTTC	CASSVSGRVPEQYF	TRBJ2-7	-	TRBV6-1	TRBD2
TGTGCCAGCAGCTTAGGACAGGGTCGCAATGAGCAGTTCTTC	CASSLGQGRNEQFF	TRBJ2-1	-	TRBV7-9	TRBD1
TGCGCCAGCAGCTTGGGGACTAGCGGGTTTAACGAGCAGTTCTTC	CASSLGTSGFNEQFF	TRBJ2-1	-	TRBV5-1	TRBD2
TGTGCCAGCAGCCTAGAGACAGGCCAAGAGACCCAGTACTTC	CASSLETGQETQYF	TRBJ2-5	-	TRBV11-3	-
TGTGCCAGCAGTGATGGGGGTAGCGGGGGCGCAGATACGCAGTATTTT	CASSDGGSGGADTQYF	TRBJ2-3	-	TRBV6-4	TRBD2
TGTGCCAGCAGCCTAAAGGAGACCCAGTACTTC	CASSLKETQYF	TRBJ2-5	once	TRBV21-1	-
TGTGCCAGCACCAGGGGTGGGGGTCTCCCTGAAGCTTTCTTT	CASTRGGGLPEAFF	TRBJ1-1	-	TRBV5-8	-
TGCGCCAGCAGCTTTTTGCCCCAAGGAGCCTCTGGAAACACCATATATTTT	CASSFLPQGASGNTIYF	TRBJ1-3	few	TRBV5-1	-
TGTGCTAGTGGTTACTCGGGTTTCACTGAAGCTTTCTTT	CASGYSGFTEAFF	TRBJ1-1	-	TRBV12-5	-